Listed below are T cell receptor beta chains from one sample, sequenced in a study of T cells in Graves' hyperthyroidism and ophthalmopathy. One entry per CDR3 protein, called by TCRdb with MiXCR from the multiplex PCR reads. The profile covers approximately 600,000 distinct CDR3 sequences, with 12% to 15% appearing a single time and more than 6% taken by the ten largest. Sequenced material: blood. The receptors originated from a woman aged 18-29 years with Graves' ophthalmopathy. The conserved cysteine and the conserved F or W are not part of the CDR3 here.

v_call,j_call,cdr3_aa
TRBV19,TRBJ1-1,ASAWGFSDTEAF
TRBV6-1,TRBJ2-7,ASSDRTQRGEQY
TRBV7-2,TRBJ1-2,ASHQGTGLYGYT
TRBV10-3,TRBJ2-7,AISQGLAEAYEQY
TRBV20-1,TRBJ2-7,SASMGLAGGNTYEQY
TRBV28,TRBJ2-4,ASRSTSGRAWEAKNIQY
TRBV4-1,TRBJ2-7,ASSQDRARRSGRAPYEQY
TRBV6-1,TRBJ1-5,ASSPSLIYYSNQPQH
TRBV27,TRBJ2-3,ASSLVALDTQY
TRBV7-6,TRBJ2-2,ASSKRGAETGELF
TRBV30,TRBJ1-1,AWNQQGGENTEAF
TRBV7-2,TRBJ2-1,ASSLVAGTGSYNEQF
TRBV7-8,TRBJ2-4,ASSPTGQLLISKNIQY
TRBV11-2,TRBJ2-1,ASSFSSGRMNEQF
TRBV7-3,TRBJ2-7,ASSADGEREQY
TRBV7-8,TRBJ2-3,ASSWMVSRRDTQY
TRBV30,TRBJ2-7,AWSVPGTSYEQY
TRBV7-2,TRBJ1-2,ASSSYREEGYGYT
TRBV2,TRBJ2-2,ASTWRDTGELF
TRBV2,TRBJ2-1,ASSKNREGEQF
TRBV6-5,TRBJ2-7,ASSYPSGRNTYEQY
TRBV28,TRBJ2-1,ASSLSGTGYNEQF
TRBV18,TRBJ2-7,ASSLTTSGDEQY
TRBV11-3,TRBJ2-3,ASSLVMFGGLNTDTQY
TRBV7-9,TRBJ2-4,ASSPRGSAKNIQY
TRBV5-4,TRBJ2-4,ASSLAAGAFPIQY
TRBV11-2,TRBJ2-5,ASSLGTRAQETQY
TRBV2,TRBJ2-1,ASSWDSYNEQF
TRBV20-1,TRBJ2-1,SAADPRRAYNEQF
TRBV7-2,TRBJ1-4,ASSSGLTPNEKLF
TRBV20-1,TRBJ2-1,SARDGLAENNEQF
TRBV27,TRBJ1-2,ASSPAGQSNYSYT
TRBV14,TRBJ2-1,ASSQVGSPSYNEQF
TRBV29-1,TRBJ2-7,SVVSPSLYEQY
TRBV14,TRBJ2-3,ASSQPLGGWGTDTQY
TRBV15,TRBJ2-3,ATSAPGGTDTQY
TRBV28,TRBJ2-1,ASSLFSGAGGGDEQF
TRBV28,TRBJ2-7,ASSFRTGPAYEQY
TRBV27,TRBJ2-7,ASSLRQGTYEQY
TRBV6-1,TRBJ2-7,ASTVDYSGISYEQY
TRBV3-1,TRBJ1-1,ASSQDRRDTKAF
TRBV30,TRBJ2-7,ASAIGAAYEQY
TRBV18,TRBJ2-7,ASSLGTGEAYEQY
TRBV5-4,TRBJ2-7,ASSSGRQSGVYEQY
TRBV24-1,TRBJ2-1,ATSDSPGEGYNEQF
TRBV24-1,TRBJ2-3,ATSDPGAGFSSSTDTQY